The present entry profiles one TCR beta chain with its context. The antigen is undetermined. The data were obtained in a study of cytomegalovirus exposure and HLA in healthy donors. Nominally healthy donors provided the samples, though records likely missed some immune exposures. PCR was performed using 60 Vbeta and 13 Jbeta primers. Measured with immunoSEQ multiplex PCR; TCRdb has only the in-frame clones, and not every one. This repertoire includes some 71,000 clones. The CDR3 is made up of 16 amino acids. Germline V gene data show CDR1 as SGDLS and CDR2 as YYNGEE. V shed 0 bases and J 4 bases; nucleotides not matched to a gene: 7. Study outcomes and limitations: Usually a TCR sequence was rare, but some public TCRs were found in many donors. It was taken for granted in presence/absence analyses that sequencing depth across donors was roughly uniform. CMV serostatus was the sole immune exposure data available.

V is TRBV9 and J is TRBJ1-2; 9 nucleotides agree with TRBD1. This clonotype originated in a young woman in good health and CMV-seronegative. The specimen was PBMCs. The CDR3 DNA reads as TGTGCCAGCAGCGTAGCGGTGGGACAGGGATTCTATGGCTACACCTTC. Translating it yields CASSVAVGQGFYGYTF.